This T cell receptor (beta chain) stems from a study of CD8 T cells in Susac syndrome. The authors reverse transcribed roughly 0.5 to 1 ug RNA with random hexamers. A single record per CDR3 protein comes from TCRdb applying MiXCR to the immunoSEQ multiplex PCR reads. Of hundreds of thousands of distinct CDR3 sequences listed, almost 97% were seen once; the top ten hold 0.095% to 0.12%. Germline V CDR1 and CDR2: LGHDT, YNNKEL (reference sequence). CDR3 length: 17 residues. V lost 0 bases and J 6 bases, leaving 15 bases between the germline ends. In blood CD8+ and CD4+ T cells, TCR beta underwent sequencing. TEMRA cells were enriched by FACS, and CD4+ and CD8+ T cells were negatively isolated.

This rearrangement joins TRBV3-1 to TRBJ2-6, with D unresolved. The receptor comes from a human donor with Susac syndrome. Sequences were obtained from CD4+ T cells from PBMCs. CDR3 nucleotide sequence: TGTGCCAGCAGCCAAGACGGGTGGGAAGAAGTGGCCAACGTCCTGACTTTC. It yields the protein CASSQDGWEEVANVLTF.